This T cell receptor (beta chain) was profiled in a study of beta chain features in type 1 diabetes. All of the sorted populations showed purity greater than 95%. The whole isolated RNA underwent reverse transcription, so sequencing captured expressed TCRB transcripts. Repertoires were generated with immunoSEQ multiplex PCR, while TCRdb's copy carries only in-frame clones and drops some. The repertoire holds nearly 250,000 clones, with about 70% as singletons. The receptor was isolated from a man aged 25 to 40 in good health. Sequenced: naive CD4+ T cells from blood.

The CDR3 bases are TGTGCCAGCAGCTCGCGCGGAGCATCGTCCTACAATGAGCAGTTCTTC. Translated, it gives CASSSRGASSYNEQFF. The chain recombines TRBV7-2 with TRBJ2-1; unclear D gene. This CDR3 spans 16 amino acids. CDR1 is SGHTA and CDR2 is FQGNSA in the germline V gene. Between the trimmed V and J ends, which lost 4 bases and 1 base, there was a span of 14 bases.